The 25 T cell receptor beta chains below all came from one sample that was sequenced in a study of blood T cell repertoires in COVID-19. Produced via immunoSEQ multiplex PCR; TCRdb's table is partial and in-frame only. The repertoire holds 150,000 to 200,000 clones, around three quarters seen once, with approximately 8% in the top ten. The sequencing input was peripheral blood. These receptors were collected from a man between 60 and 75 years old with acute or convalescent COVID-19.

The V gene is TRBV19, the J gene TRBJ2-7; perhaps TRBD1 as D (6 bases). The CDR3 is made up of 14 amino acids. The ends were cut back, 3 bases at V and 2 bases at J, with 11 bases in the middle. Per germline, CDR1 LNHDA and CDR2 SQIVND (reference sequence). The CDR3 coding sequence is TGTGCCAGTAGTATCTCAAGACAGGCCTACGAGCAGTACTTC. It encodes CASSISRQAYEQYF.

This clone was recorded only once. CDR3 sequence: CASSWDSSGNTIYF. The CDR3 DNA is TGTGCCAGCAGCTGGGACAGCTCTGGAAACACCATATATTTT. V is TRBV3-1 (or the pseudogene TRBV3-2) and J is TRBJ1-3, with TRBD1 identical over 7 bases. CDR3 length: 14 residues. Unmatched junction bases numbered 1, after V lost 5 bases and J lost 0 bases. Germline CDR1 is LGHDT and CDR2 is YNNKEL (reference sequence).

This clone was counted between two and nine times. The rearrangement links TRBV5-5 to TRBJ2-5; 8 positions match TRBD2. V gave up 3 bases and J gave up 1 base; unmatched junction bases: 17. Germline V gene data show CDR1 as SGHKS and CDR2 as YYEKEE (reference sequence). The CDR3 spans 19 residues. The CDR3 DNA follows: TGTGCCAGCAGCTCCCAAACTACCCAGTGGCGGGGGGTCCAAGAGACCCAGTACTTC. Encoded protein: CASSSQTTQWRGVQETQYF.

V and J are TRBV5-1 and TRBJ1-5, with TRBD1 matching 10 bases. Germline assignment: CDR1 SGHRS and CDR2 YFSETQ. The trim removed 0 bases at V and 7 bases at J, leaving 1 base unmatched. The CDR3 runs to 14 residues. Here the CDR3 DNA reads TGCGCCAGCAGCTTGGGACAGGGGGCCCAGCCCCAGCATTTT. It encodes CASSLGQGAQPQHF.

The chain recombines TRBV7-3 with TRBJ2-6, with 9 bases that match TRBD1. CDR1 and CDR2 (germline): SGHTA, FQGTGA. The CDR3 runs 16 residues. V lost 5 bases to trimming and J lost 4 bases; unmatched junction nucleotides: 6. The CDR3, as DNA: TGTGCCAGCAGCAAACTACAGGGGGCAGGGGCCAACGTCCTGACTTTC. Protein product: CASSKLQGAGANVLTF.

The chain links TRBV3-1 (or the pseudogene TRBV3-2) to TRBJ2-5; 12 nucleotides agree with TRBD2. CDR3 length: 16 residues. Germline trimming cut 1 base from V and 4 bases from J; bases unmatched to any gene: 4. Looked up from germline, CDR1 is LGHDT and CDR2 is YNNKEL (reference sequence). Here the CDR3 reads CASSQGTSGVGETQYF. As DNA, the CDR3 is TGTGCCAGCAGCCAAGGGACTAGCGGGGTGGGAGAGACCCAGTACTTC.

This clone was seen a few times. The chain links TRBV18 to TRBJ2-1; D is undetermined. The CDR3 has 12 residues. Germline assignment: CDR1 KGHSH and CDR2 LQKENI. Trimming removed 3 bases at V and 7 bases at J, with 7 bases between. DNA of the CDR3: TGTGCCAGCTCACCGGCCGAAAATGAGCAGTTCTTC. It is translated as CASSPAENEQFF.

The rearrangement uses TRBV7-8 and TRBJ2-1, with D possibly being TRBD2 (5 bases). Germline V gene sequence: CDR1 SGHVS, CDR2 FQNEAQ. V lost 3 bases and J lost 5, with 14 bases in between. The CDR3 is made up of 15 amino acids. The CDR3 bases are TGTGCCAGCAGCTTCCGGGATAGCCCCCACAATGAGCAGTTCTTC. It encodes CASSFRDSPHNEQFF.

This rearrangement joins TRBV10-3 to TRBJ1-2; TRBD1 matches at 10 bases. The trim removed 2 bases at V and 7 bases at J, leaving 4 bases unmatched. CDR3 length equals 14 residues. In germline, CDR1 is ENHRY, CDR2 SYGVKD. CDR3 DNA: TGTGCCATCAGTGAGAGGACAGGGGGTCGTGGCTACACCTTC. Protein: CAISERTGGRGYTF.

The CDR3 DNA follows: TGTGCTAGTGGTTTGGAGCGGACAGGGGGCGCGTTAGGCTACACCTTC. It codes for CASGLERTGGALGYTF. The chain uses TRBV12-5 and TRBJ1-2; 11 bases fit TRBD1. CDR3 length: 16 amino acids. V lost 1 base to trimming and J lost 8 bases; unmatched junction nucleotides: 9. The germline V gene encodes CDR1 LGHNT and CDR2 FRNRAP. Using reference TRBV12-5 and TRBJ1-2 for the parts outside the CDR3, the full variable domain is DARVTQTPRHKVTEMGQEVTMRCQPILGHNTVFWYRQTMMQGLELLAYFRNRAPLDDSGMPKDRFSAEMPDATLATLKIQPSEPRDSAVYFCASGLERTGGALGYTFGSGTRLTVV.

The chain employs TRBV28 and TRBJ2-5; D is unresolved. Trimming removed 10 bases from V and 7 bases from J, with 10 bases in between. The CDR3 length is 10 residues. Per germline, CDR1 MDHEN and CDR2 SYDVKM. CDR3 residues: CANPQRTQYF. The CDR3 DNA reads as TGTGCCAACCCACAAAGGACCCAGTACTTC. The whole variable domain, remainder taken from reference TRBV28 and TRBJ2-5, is DVKVTQSSRYLVKRTGEKVFLECVQDMDHENMFWYRQDPGLGLRLIYFSYDVKMKEKGDIPEGYSVSREKKERFSLILESASTNQTSMYLCANPQRTQYFGPGTRLLVL.

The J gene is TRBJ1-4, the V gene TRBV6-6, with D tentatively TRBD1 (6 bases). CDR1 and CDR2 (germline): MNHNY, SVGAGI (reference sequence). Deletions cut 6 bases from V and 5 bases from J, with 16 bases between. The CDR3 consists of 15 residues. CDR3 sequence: CASRLRQEQNEKLFF. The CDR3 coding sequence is TGTGCCAGCAGACTCCGACAGGAGCAAAATGAAAAACTGTTTTTT.

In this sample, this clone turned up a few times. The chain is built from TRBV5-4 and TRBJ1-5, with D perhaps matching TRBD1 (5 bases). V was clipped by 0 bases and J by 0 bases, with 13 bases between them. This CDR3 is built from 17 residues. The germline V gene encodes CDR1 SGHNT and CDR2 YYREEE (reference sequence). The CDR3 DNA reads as TGTGCCAGCAGCTTGGGGGGGGGAGGAAGTAGCAATCAGCCCCAGCATTTT. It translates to CASSLGGGGSSNQPQHF.

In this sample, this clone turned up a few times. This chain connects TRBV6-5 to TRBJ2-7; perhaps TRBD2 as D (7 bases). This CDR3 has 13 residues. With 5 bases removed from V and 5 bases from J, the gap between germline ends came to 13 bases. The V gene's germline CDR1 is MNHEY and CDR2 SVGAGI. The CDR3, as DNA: TGTGCCAGCAGTCCCAGGGAGGGGGACGAGCAGTACTTC. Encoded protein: CASSPREGDEQYF.

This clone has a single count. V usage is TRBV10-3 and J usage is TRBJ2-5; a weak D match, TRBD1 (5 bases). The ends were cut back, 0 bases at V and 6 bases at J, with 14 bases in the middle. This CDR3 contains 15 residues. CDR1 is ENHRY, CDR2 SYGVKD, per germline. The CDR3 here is CAISESMVGLKTQYF. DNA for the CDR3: TGTGCCATCAGTGAGTCGATGGTGGGGCTGAAGACCCAGTACTTC.

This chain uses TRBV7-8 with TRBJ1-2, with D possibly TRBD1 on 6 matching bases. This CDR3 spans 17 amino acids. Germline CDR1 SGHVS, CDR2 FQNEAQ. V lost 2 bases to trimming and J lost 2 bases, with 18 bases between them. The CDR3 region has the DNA TGTGCCAGCAGCTTAAAGGTACTGGACAGAGGGAACTATGGCTACACCTTC. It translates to CASSLKVLDRGNYGYTF.

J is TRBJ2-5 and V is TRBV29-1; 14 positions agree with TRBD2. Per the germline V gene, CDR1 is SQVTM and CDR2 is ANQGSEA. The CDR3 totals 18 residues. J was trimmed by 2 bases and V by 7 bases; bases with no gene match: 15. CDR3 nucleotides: TGCAGCGCAACTCGTGTACCGGGACTAGCGGGGGTTCAAGAGACCCAGTACTTC. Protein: CSATRVPGLAGVQETQYF.

CDR3 sequence (DNA): TGTGCCAGCAGACCCACAGGGGGCGGCTACGAGCAGTACTTC. Its translation is CASRPTGGGYEQYF. J is TRBJ2-7 and V is TRBV2; the match to TRBD1 covers 9 bases. The CDR3 runs to 14 residues. CDR1 is SNHLY and CDR2 is FYNNEI in the germline V gene. After removal of 6 bases from V and 3 bases from J, the junction contained 6 bases not matched to a gene.

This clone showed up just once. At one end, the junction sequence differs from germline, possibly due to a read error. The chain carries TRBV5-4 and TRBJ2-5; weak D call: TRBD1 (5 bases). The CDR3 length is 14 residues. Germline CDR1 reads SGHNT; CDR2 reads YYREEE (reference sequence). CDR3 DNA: TGTGTCAGCAGCTTGCAGGGTATCGGAGAGACCCAGTACTTC. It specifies CVSSLQGIGETQYF.

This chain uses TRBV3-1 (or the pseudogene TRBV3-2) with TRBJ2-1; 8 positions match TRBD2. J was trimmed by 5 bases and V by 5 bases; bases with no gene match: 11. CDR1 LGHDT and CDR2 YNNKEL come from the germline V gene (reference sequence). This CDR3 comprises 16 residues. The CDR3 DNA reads TGTGCCAGCAGCACCCCAGGGACTAGAATGAACAATGAGCAGTTCTTC. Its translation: CASSTPGTRMNNEQFF.

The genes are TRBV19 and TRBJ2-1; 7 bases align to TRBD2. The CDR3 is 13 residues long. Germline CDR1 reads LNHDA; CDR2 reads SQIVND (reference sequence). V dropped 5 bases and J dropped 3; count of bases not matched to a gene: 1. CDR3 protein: CASSGDYYNEQFF. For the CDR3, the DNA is TGTGCCAGTAGTGGGGACTACTACAATGAGCAGTTCTTC.

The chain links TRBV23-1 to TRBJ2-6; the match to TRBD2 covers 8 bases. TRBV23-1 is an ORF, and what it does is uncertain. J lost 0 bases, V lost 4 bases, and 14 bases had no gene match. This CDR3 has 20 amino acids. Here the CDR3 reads CASSPRSGGAQGSGANVLTF. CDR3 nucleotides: TGCGCCAGCAGTCCCCGCTCGGGGGGGGCGCAGGGCTCTGGGGCCAACGTCCTGACTTTC.

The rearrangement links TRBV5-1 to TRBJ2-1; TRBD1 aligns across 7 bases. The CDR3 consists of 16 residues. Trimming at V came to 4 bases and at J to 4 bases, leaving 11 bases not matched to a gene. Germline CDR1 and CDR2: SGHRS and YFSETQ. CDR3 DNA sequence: TGCGCCAGCAGCATGGATCCCGGGACAGATTACAATGAGCAGTTCTTC. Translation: CASSMDPGTDYNEQFF. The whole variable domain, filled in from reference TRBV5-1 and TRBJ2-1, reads KAGVTQTPRYLIKTRGQQVTLSCSPISGHRSVSWYQQTPGQGLQFLFEYFSETQRNKGNFPGRFSGRQFSNSRSEMNVSTLELGDSALYLCASSMDPGTDYNEQFFGPGTRLTVL.

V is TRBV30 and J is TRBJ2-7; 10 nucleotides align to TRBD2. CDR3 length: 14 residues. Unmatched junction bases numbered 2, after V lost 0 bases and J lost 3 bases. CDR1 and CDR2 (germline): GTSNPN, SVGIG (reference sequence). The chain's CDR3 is CAWSVASGGYEQYF. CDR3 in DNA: TGTGCCTGGAGTGTGGCTAGCGGGGGCTACGAGCAGTACTTC. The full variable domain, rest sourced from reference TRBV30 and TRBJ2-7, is SQTIHQWPATLVQPVGSPLSLECTVEGTSNPNLYWYRQAAGRGLQLLFYSVGIGQISSEVPQNLSASRPQDRQFILSSKKLLLSDSGFYLCAWSVASGGYEQYFGPGTRLTVT.

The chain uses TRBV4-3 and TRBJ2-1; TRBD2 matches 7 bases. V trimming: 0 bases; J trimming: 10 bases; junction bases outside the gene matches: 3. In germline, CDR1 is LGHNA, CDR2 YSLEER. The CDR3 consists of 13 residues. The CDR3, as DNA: TGCGCCAGCAGCCAAGACGGGGGGATGGAGCAGTTCTTC. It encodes CASSQDGGMEQFF.